A single sample is the source of the 28 T cell receptor beta chains below, sequenced in a study of T cells in Graves' hyperthyroidism and ophthalmopathy. Amplification targeted TCR beta CDR3 regions from RNA transcripts. The TCR CDR3 first-round RT-PCR relied on the HTBI primer set. TCRdb re-analysed the multiplex PCR reads in MiXCR, keeping a single row per CDR3 protein. The data hold roughly 500,000 distinct CDR3 sequences, with around 46% observed a single time. Input material: peripheral blood or thyroid tissue (not recorded which). These TCRs come from an adult woman with Graves' disease, either hyperthyroidism or ophthalmopathy (not recorded which).

CDR3 sequence (DNA): TGTGCCATCAGTGTGCGGGACTCCTACGAGCAGTACTTC. It encodes CAISVRDSYEQYF. The chain links TRBV10-3 to TRBJ2-7, with D tentatively TRBD2 (6 bases). The V gene lost 4 bases and the J gene lost 0 bases, with 7 bases spanning the gap. Germline V gene data show CDR1 as ENHRY and CDR2 as SYGVKD. This CDR3 region has 13 residues.

The rearrangement links TRBV20-1 to TRBJ1-1; D is ambiguous. V shed 3 bases and J shed 1 base, with 6 bases lying between them. The CDR3 totals 12 residues. Germline values: CDR1 DFQATT, CDR2 SNEGSKA (reference sequence). The CDR3 here is CSARGPNTEAFF. The CDR3, as DNA: TGCAGTGCTAGGGGTCCGAACACTGAAGCTTTCTTT.

This clonotype was seen at least ten times. The rearrangement links TRBV12-3 or TRBV12-4 to TRBJ1-1; 8 bases align to TRBD1. This CDR3 region has 14 residues. The V and J ends lost 7 bases and 0 bases, in that order; junction bases with no gene match: 4. In nucleotides, the CDR3 is TGTGCCAGCACTCCGACAGGGGTGAACACTGAAGCTTTCTTT. This codes for CASTPTGVNTEAFF.

This clonotype occurred many times. The CDR3 sequence is CASRDSTEQYF. In nucleotides, the CDR3 is TGTGCCAGCAGGGACTCGACTGAGCAGTACTTC. The V gene is TRBV12-3 or TRBV12-4, the J gene TRBJ2-7; a possible D gene is TRBD2 (5 bases). This CDR3 region has 11 residues. V was clipped by 6 bases and J by 7 bases, with 10 bases between them.

As regards this clonotype: Given a much more abundant clone one base away, this may be a read error. The J gene is TRBJ2-7, the V gene TRBV6-6, with 7 bases that match TRBD2. The CDR3 runs 14 residues. From germline, CDR1 is MNHNY and CDR2 SVGAGI (reference sequence). The V and J ends lost 8 bases and 3 bases, in that order; junction bases with no gene match: 10. CDR3 loop: CASGSSPGGYEQYF. The CDR3 DNA is TGTGCCAGCGGTTCCTCCCCGGGGGGCTACGAGCAGTACTTC.

Details on this clonotype: A much larger clone lies a single base off, so this may be a read error. The V and J genes are TRBV9 and TRBJ1-2; D may be TRBD1 (5 bases). Trimming removed 0 bases at V and 4 bases at J, with 16 bases between. This CDR3 comprises 16 residues. CDR1 and CDR2 from the germline V gene are SGDLS and YYNGEE. CDR3 nucleotides: TGTGCCAGCAGCGTAGGCCCCATGGGGCCTGGCTATGGCTACACCTTC. Residues: CASSVGPMGPGYGYTF.

J is TRBJ2-6 and V is TRBV7-6, with TRBD2 matching 7 bases. CDR1 is SGHVS and CDR2 is FNYEAQ in the germline V gene. J was trimmed by 4 bases and V by 5 bases; bases with no gene match: 11. The length of the CDR3 is 17 residues. Written as DNA, the CDR3 is TGTGCCAGCAGCCCCTCAATGGGGGGGACCGGGGCCAACGTCCTGACTTTC. Protein product: CASSPSMGGTGANVLTF.

The chain recombines TRBV2 with TRBJ1-5, with D uncertain. Germline V lookup: CDR1 SNHLY, CDR2 FYNNEI. The CDR3 totals 16 residues. Trimming stripped 11 bases from V and 0 bases from J, with 20 bases between. CDR3 sequence (DNA): TGTGCCGTAGCGACGGTGGATTTTTATAGCAATCAGCCCCAGCATTTT. Amino acids: CAVATVDFYSNQPQHF.

This chain uses TRBV10-1 with TRBJ1-5; TRBD1 aligns across 8 bases. The CDR3 is made up of 17 amino acids. Per the germline V gene, CDR1 is WNHNN and CDR2 is SYGVQD (reference sequence). V was clipped by 2 bases and J by 0 bases; unmatched bases: 6. CDR3 in amino acids: CASSEGQGVDSNQPQHF. The CDR3 DNA sequence: TGCGCCAGCAGTGAGGGACAGGGCGTCGATAGCAATCAGCCCCAGCATTTT.

The table lists this clonotype with many counts. The V gene is TRBV5-1, the J gene TRBJ1-1; possible D gene TRBD1, 5 bases. The germline CDR1 and CDR2 sequences are SGHRS and YFSETQ. V was clipped by 4 bases and J by 4 bases, with 11 bases between them. The CDR3 covers 13 residues. CDR3 nucleotide sequence: TGCGCCAGCAGCCGGGGGTACGCCACTGAAGCTTTCTTT. It translates to CASSRGYATEAFF.

On this clonotype itself: The DNA is omitted, as the CDR3 cannot be located on it reliably, and the CDR3 follows TCRdb's listing. The chain links TRBV7-2 to TRBJ1-5. Germline V CDR1 and CDR2: SGHTA, FQGNSA. Ends included, the CDR3 has 19 residues. CDR3 loop: CAMYFCASSEAERQQPQHF.

This clonotype was seen a few times. The chain couples TRBV28 to TRBJ1-5; D is possibly TRBD1 (6 bases). CDR1 is MDHEN and CDR2 is SYDVKM in the germline V gene. The V end lost 7 bases, the J end lost 2 bases, and 15 bases lay between the germline ends. The CDR3 contains 15 residues. This CDR3 is CASTGSRGRNQPQHF. The CDR3 DNA follows: TGTGCCAGCACCGGAAGCAGGGGACGCAATCAGCCCCAGCATTTT.

The V call is TRBV7-9, the J call TRBJ2-1; 9 bases match TRBD2. CDR1 and CDR2 from the germline V gene are SEHNR and FQNEAQ (reference sequence). The CDR3 covers 13 residues. V was pared by 7 bases and J by 11 bases, with 9 bases of the junction left unmatched. The CDR3 spells CASTLVASGKQFF. CDR3 coding DNA: TGTGCCAGCACCCTAGTCGCTAGCGGGAAGCAGTTCTTC.

Details on this clonotype: Just one base apart from a much larger clone, this may be a read error. CDR3 residues: CASSAGTAGRGTQYF. Written as DNA, the CDR3 is TGTGCCAGCAGCGCCGGGACAGCGGGGCGGGGGACCCAGTACTTC. The rearrangement joins TRBV5-6 to TRBJ2-5, with D perhaps given as TRBD1 or TRBD2 (7 bases each). From germline, CDR1 is SGHDT and CDR2 YYEEEE. Trimming took off 4 bases at V and 7 bases at J, with 20 bases between the two ends. The CDR3 is made up of 15 amino acids.

V is TRBV29-1 and J is TRBJ1-2; tentative D call: TRBD1 (6 bases). Germline values: CDR1 SQVTM, CDR2 ANQGSEA. The germline V and J ends were trimmed by 1 base and 5 bases, with 11 bases remaining between them. The CDR3 covers 13 residues. The DNA for the CDR3 is TGCAGCGTTGAAGGGACAGACCCTTATGGCTACACCTTC. Translation: CSVEGTDPYGYTF.

This clonotype was seen a single time. The chain links TRBV5-1 to TRBJ1-1; D remains ambiguous. The CDR3 consists of 13 residues. Germline CDR1 and CDR2: SGHRS and YFSETQ. Trimming left V 4 bases short and J 1 base short, with 8 bases between. The CDR3 sequence: CASSPDENTEAFF. CDR3 nucleotides: TGCGCCAGCAGCCCGGACGAGAACACTGAAGCTTTCTTT.

This clonotype showed up just once. V and J are TRBV7-9 and TRBJ1-1, with D hard to call. This CDR3 has 11 residues. In germline, CDR1 is SEHNR, CDR2 FQNEAQ (reference sequence). V was cut by 9 bases and J by 6 bases, with 11 bases left in between. The CDR3 DNA follows: TGTGCCAGTTCTCTCAGATCTGAAGCTTTCTTT. As protein: CASSLRSEAFF.

This clonotype was seen at least ten times. The rearrangement uses TRBV4-2 and TRBJ2-7; 9 bases agree with TRBD2. V dropped 0 bases and J dropped 1; count of bases not matched to a gene: 7. The CDR3 contains 17 residues. Looked up from germline, CDR1 is LGHNA and CDR2 is YNFKEQ. CDR3 in amino acids: CASSQEFLREGSYEQYF. The CDR3 region has the DNA TGTGCCAGCAGCCAAGAGTTCCTGCGGGAGGGTTCCTACGAGCAGTACTTC.

In its sample, this clonotype was seen many times. V usage is TRBV4-2 and J usage is TRBJ1-1; D unclear. V lost 0 bases and J 5 bases, leaving 13 bases between the germline ends. The germline V gene has CDR1 LGHNA and CDR2 YNFKEQ. There are 15 residues in the CDR3. Written as DNA, the CDR3 is TGTGCCAGCAGCCAAGATGATGCCGGGGTGACTGAAGCTTTCTTT. Translation: CASSQDDAGVTEAFF.

The V and J genes are TRBV5-1 and TRBJ1-1; TRBD1 might be the D (6 bases). This CDR3 has 16 amino acids. V lost 1 base to trimming and J lost 1 base, with 14 bases between them. Per germline, CDR1 SGHRS and CDR2 YFSETQ. Written as DNA, the CDR3 is TGCGCCAGCAGCTTGATCGCAGGGGCGAGGAACACTGAAGCTTTCTTT. Its translation is CASSLIAGARNTEAFF.

V gene TRBV10-2 combines with J gene TRBJ1-2; TRBD1 agrees at 7 bases. With V trimmed by 2 bases and J by 0 bases, 3 bases remained unmatched. This CDR3 contains 15 residues. The germline V gene encodes CDR1 WSHSY and CDR2 SAAADI. The CDR3 DNA is TGCGCCAGCAGTGAGCCGGACAGGCCTAACTATGGCTACACCTTC. This encodes CASSEPDRPNYGYTF.

In the case of this clonotype: No conserved phenylalanine or tryptophan is present at the end of the CDR3, so a read error is the likely explanation. The chain has TRBV7-8 and TRBJ2-2; D is unclear. Germline-derived CDR1 and CDR2 are SGHVS and FQNEAQ. This CDR3 is 12 amino acids long. V was shortened by 6 bases and J by 6 bases, with 8 bases between the two germline ends. CDR3 in amino acids: CASSSLPGELFL. The CDR3 region has the DNA TGTGCCAGCAGTTCCCTTCCCGGGGAGCTGTTTCTT.

The chain joins TRBV20-1 to TRBJ2-5; 12 nucleotides align to TRBD1. The CDR3 contains 15 residues. Trimming cost V 3 bases and J 5 bases; bases outside gene matches: 7. In germline, CDR1 is DFQATT, CDR2 SNEGSKA (reference sequence). The CDR3 is CSASPGQGARETQYF. DNA for the CDR3: TGCAGTGCTAGCCCGGGACAGGGGGCTAGGGAGACCCAGTACTTC.

This clonotype was seen many times. The rearrangement joins TRBV5-8 to TRBJ1-2; perhaps TRBD1 as D (5 bases). The CDR3 length is 13 residues. Trimming took off 0 bases at V and 8 bases at J, with 11 bases between the two ends. Germline V gene sequence: CDR1 SGHTS, CDR2 YDEGEE. CDR3 region: CASSLVQGGGYTF. Written as DNA, the CDR3 is TGTGCCAGCAGCTTGGTCCAGGGAGGCGGCTACACCTTC.

This clonotype was observed at least ten times. The J gene is TRBJ1-3, the V gene TRBV5-5, with D perhaps TRBD1 (6 bases). The length of the CDR3 is 18 residues. Trimming took off 3 bases at V and 0 bases at J, with 19 bases between the two ends. Looked up from germline, CDR1 is SGHKS and CDR2 is YYEKEE (reference sequence). The CDR3 sequence: CASSWPGHASFSGNTIYF. The CDR3 nucleotides are TGTGCCAGCAGCTGGCCGGGACACGCCTCTTTCTCTGGAAACACCATATATTTT.

This sequence joins TRBV15 and TRBJ1-1; 7 bases are a match to TRBD1. Per the germline V gene, CDR1 is LNHNV and CDR2 is YYDKDF (reference sequence). Germline trimming cut 5 bases from V and 2 bases from J; bases unmatched to any gene: 11. The CDR3 is 16 amino acids. The CDR3 is CATSAPRDRINTEAFF. CDR3 DNA: TGTGCCACCAGCGCGCCTCGGGACAGAATAAACACTGAAGCTTTCTTT. The variable domain in full, completed from reference TRBV15 and TRBJ1-1, reads DAMVIQNPRYQVTQFGKPVTLSCSQTLNHNVMYWYQQKSSQAPKLLFHYYDKDFNNEADTPDNFQSRRPNTSFCFLDIRSPGLGDTAMYLCATSAPRDRINTEAFFGQGTRLTVV.

This clonotype was recorded at least ten times. The chain employs TRBV5-6 and TRBJ2-5; D is tentatively TRBD1 or TRBD2 (7 bases each). CDR3 length equals 15 residues. CDR1 is SGHDT and CDR2 is YYEEEE in the germline V gene. Trimming shortened V by 4 bases and J by 5 bases, and 18 bases separated the two germline ends. The CDR3 bases are TGTGCCAGCAGCGCCGGGACAGCGGGGCGGGAGACCCAGTACTTC. Translated, it gives CASSAGTAGRETQYF.

The chain carries TRBV10-3 and TRBJ1-6; maybe TRBD1 (5 bases). The CDR3 runs 12 residues. Germline lookup yields CDR1 ENHRY and CDR2 SYGVKD. V was pared by 10 bases and J by 7 bases, with 11 bases between. The CDR3 DNA follows: TGTGCCACCAGGGTGACCAATTCACCCCTCCACTTT. It translates to CATRVTNSPLHF.